A selection of T cell receptor beta chains follows, all from one sample in a study of response to subunit inactivated influenza vaccine. A single record per CDR3 protein comes from TCRdb applying MiXCR to the RT-PCR reads. The data hold about 170,000 distinct CDR3 sequences, with about 12% observed a single time. These data also formed part of another study, on T cells expressing NK-cell markers.

The sample in question was CD8+ T cells sorted from PBMCs, obtained approximately 12 days after vaccination. The receptors were gathered from a man between 50 and 59 years old who received an inactivated influenza vaccine. Each CDR3 is given with its conserved first and last residue. Fields, in order: D gene, clone size, V gene, J gene, CDR3 protein, CDR3 DNA. A D gene is named only where the DNA matches it firmly. Not all rows give a size; the values are once, few, many and, for expanded clones, a class.

TRBD1	few	TRBV7-2	TRBJ2-1	CASSFWDSYNEQFF	TGTGCCAGCAGCTTTTGGGACAGCTACAATGAGCAGTTCTTC
.	.	TRBV11-2	TRBJ2-5	CASSLFFSGQQETQYF	TGTGCCAGCAGCTTATTTTTTTCTGGGCAGCAAGAGACCCAGTACTTC
.	.	TRBV7-9	TRBJ2-7	CASSRQSSYEQYF	TGTGCCAGCAGCCGACAGAGCTCCTACGAGCAGTACTTC
.	.	TRBV5-1	TRBJ1-1	CASSLATHTEAFF	TGCGCCAGCAGCTTGGCCACACACACTGAAGCTTTCTTT
.	.	TRBV7-9	TRBJ2-5	CASSLGRWETQYF	TGTGCCAGCAGCTTAGGGCGGTGGGAGACCCAGTACTTC
.	.	TRBV28	TRBJ1-2	CASRSVGSTGYTF	TGTGCCAGCAGGAGTGTGGGGTCCACTGGCTACACCTTC
.	few	TRBV7-9	TRBJ1-2	CASSLGHASNYGYTF	TGTGCCAGCAGCTTGGGACACGCGAGCAATTATGGCTACACCTTC
.	many	TRBV15	TRBJ1-5	CATSRDGQNNQPQHF	TGTGCCACCAGCAGAGACGGACAGAACAATCAGCCCCAGCATTTT
.	.	TRBV12-3/TRBV12-4	TRBJ1-2	CASSLRGPYGYTF	TGTGCCAGCAGTTTAAGGGGCCCCTATGGCTACACCTTC
.	once	TRBV6-2/TRBV6-3	TRBJ2-7	CASSFGTIYEQYF	TGTGCCAGCAGTTTTGGGACCATCTACGAGCAGTACTTC
.	many	TRBV5-1	TRBJ2-1	CASSPSPIYNEQFF	TGCGCCAGCAGCCCCAGTCCGATTTACAATGAGCAGTTCTTC
.	few	TRBV5-1	TRBJ2-7	CASSRVSGTYEQYF	TGCGCCAGCAGCAGAGTATCGGGGACCTACGAGCAGTACTTC
.	many	TRBV12-3/TRBV12-4	TRBJ2-3	CASRSGITDTQYF	TGTGCCAGCAGGTCGGGGATCACAGATACGCAGTATTTT
.	few	TRBV12-3/TRBV12-4	TRBJ1-1	CASTAGRVGAFF	TGTGCCAGCACGGCAGGGCGAGTGGGAGCTTTCTTT
.	.	TRBV7-9	TRBJ2-4	CASSSSARENIQYF	TGTGCCAGCAGCTCTAGCGCACGGGAAAACATTCAGTACTTC
TRBD2	.	TRBV20-1	TRBJ2-7	CSAGLAGVEQYF	TGCAGTGCTGGGCTAGCGGGGGTCGAGCAGTACTTC
.	.	TRBV12-3/TRBV12-4	TRBJ2-3	CASSGTGSRTDTQYF	TGTGCCAGCAGTGGCACGGGGAGCCGCACAGATACGCAGTATTTT
.	.	TRBV27	TRBJ2-5	CASSSSSPGVIGETQYF	TGTGCCAGCAGTTCCTCATCACCAGGGGTAATTGGGGAGACCCAGTACTTC
.	.	TRBV6-1	TRBJ1-2	CASSEMDGSYGYTF	TGTGCCAGCAGTGAGATGGACGGAAGCTATGGCTACACCTTC
TRBD1	.	TRBV2	TRBJ2-1	CASNPPGQPFNEQFF	TGTGCCAGCAATCCGCCGGGACAGCCCTTTAATGAGCAGTTCTTC
TRBD2	many	TRBV12-3/TRBV12-4	TRBJ2-1	CASSLGPGGRVTQFF	TGTGCCAGCAGTTTGGGACCGGGCGGGAGGGTGACCCAGTTCTTC
TRBD1	.	TRBV6-6	TRBJ2-1	CASSYLGQAYNEQFF	TGTGCCAGCAGTTACTTAGGACAGGCGTACAATGAGCAGTTCTTC
TRBD1	.	TRBV7-8	TRBJ1-2	CASSDMGRGGPYGYTF	TGTGCCAGCAGCGATATGGGCAGGGGGGGACCCTATGGCTACACCTTC
.	.	TRBV4-3	TRBJ2-1	CASSQGGFNNEQFF	TGCGCCAGCAGCCAAGGCGGCTTTAACAATGAGCAGTTCTTC
TRBD2	many	TRBV28	TRBJ2-7	CASSLGLAGDSRVYEQYF	TGTGCCAGCAGTCTAGGACTAGCGGGAGATTCTCGAGTATACGAGCAGTACTTC
.	few	TRBV7-6	TRBJ1-4	CASSQNIDEKLFF	TGTGCCAGCAGCCAAAACATCGATGAAAAACTGTTTTTT
.	.	TRBV12-3/TRBV12-4	TRBJ2-5	CASRRPGFQETQYF	TGTGCCAGCCGCCGTCCCGGTTTCCAAGAGACCCAGTACTTC
TRBD2	.	TRBV9	TRBJ2-3	CASSVGTSGADTQYF	TGTGCCAGCAGCGTCGGGACTAGCGGGGCAGATACGCAGTATTTT
.	.	TRBV6-5	TRBJ2-5	CASSYYVGETQYF	TGTGCCAGCAGTTACTACGTGGGGGAGACCCAGTACTTC
.	.	TRBV2	TRBJ2-7	CASSEETPYEQYF	TGTGCCAGCAGTGAAGAGACCCCCTACGAGCAGTACTTC
.	few	TRBV20-1	TRBJ2-7	CSARETDYEQYF	TGCAGTGCTAGAGAGACCGACTACGAGCAGTACTTC
TRBD1	few	TRBV20-1	TRBJ2-7	CSARGGQGGYEQYF	TGCAGTGCTAGGGGCGGACAGGGGGGGTACGAGCAGTACTTC
TRBD1	few	TRBV29-1	TRBJ1-2	CSVEGGTGRGGYTF	TGCAGCGTTGAAGGAGGGACAGGGAGAGGTGGCTACACCTTC
.	few	TRBV12-3/TRBV12-4	TRBJ2-3	CASREGLSVTDTQYF	TGTGCCAGCAGAGAAGGACTCTCCGTCACAGATACGCAGTATTTT
.	.	TRBV11-2	TRBJ2-1	CASSLGGPSVRNEQFF	TGTGCCAGCAGCTTAGGTGGACCTAGCGTTAGGAATGAGCAGTTCTTC
TRBD2	.	TRBV6-5	TRBJ2-7	CASSNLQVAGEQYF	TGTGCCAGCAGTAACCTTCAAGTAGCGGGCGAGCAGTACTTC
.	once	TRBV25-1	TRBJ2-7	CARGPGLLYEQYF	TGTGCCAGGGGCCCCGGGCTACTCTACGAGCAGTACTTC
.	.	TRBV4-1	TRBJ1-1	CASSQSLGGAEAFF	TGCGCCAGCAGCCAGTCACTTGGGGGCGCTGAAGCTTTCTTT
TRBD1	.	TRBV5-5	TRBJ2-2	CASSMGQGAGGELFF	TGTGCCAGCAGCATGGGACAGGGGGCCGGCGGGGAGCTGTTTTTT
.	once	TRBV9	TRBJ2-1	CASSPTTGLNEQFF	TGTGCCAGCAGCCCAACGACAGGACTAAATGAGCAGTTCTTC
.	.	TRBV6-2/TRBV6-3	TRBJ2-2	CASSYGGAGGELFF	TGTGCCAGCAGTTACGGGGGGGCCGGCGGGGAGCTGTTTTTT
TRBD2	.	TRBV12-3/TRBV12-4	TRBJ2-1	CASQRGGNSYNEQFF	TGTGCCTCCCAACGGGGAGGGAACTCCTACAATGAGCAGTTCTTC
.	.	TRBV7-2	TRBJ2-1	CASSLGVGSGNEQFF	TGTGCCAGCAGCTTAGGGGTAGGTTCGGGCAATGAGCAGTTCTTC
.	.	TRBV9	TRBJ2-6	CASSDQSGANVLTF	TGTGCCAGCAGCGACCAATCTGGGGCCAACGTCCTGACTTTC
.	.	TRBV29-1	TRBJ1-1	CSVDSLSDTEAFF	TGCAGCGTTGATAGCCTTTCGGACACTGAAGCTTTCTTT